The next 24 T cell receptor beta chains were all read from a single sample in a study of blood T cell repertoires in COVID-19. The assay was immunoSEQ multiplex PCR, and TCRdb's table has in-frame clones only and misses some. In the table there are around 250,000 clones, roughly 84% of which are singletons. Sequenced material: peripheral blood. The receptors were gathered from a woman younger than 35 with acute or convalescent COVID-19.

This sequence joins TRBV15 and TRBJ2-7, with D perhaps TRBD2 (5 bases). The V gene lost 1 base and the J gene lost 5 bases, with 12 bases spanning the gap. The CDR3 is made up of 14 amino acids. Germline lookup yields CDR1 LNHNV and CDR2 YYDKDF (reference sequence). DNA for the CDR3: TGTGCCACCAGCAGAGTTCGGGGTTCCCACGAGCAGTACTTC. Its protein product is CATSRVRGSHEQYF. The whole variable domain, filled in from reference TRBV15 and TRBJ2-7, reads DAMVIQNPRYQVTQFGKPVTLSCSQTLNHNVMYWYQQKSSQAPKLLFHYYDKDFNNEADTPDNFQSRRPNTSFCFLDIRSPGLGDTAMYLCATSRVRGSHEQYFGPGTRLTVT.

The gene calls are TRBV11-2 and TRBJ2-7; TRBD2 might be the D (5 bases). The germline V and J ends were trimmed by 5 bases and 4 bases, with 27 bases remaining between them. Per germline, CDR1 SGHAT and CDR2 FQNNGV. This CDR3 region has 18 residues. CDR3 sequence reads: CASSPQASFGGFGYEQYF. The CDR3 DNA sequence: TGTGCCAGCAGCCCTCAGGCATCATTTGGCGGGTTCGGGTACGAGCAGTACTTC.

This clone has only a few counts. The J gene is TRBJ1-5, the V gene TRBV6-2 or TRBV6-3; maybe TRBD1 (6 bases). Germline V gene sequence: CDR1 MNHEY, CDR2 SVGEGT. This CDR3 is 15 amino acids long. V gave up 2 bases and J gave up 4 bases, with 12 bases separating them. The CDR3 reads CASSYRQVGNQPQHF. The CDR3 nucleotides are TGTGCCAGCAGTTACCGACAGGTTGGGAATCAGCCCCAGCATTTT.

V and J are TRBV11-2 and TRBJ2-7; 7 nucleotides agree with TRBD2. V trimming: 1 base; J trimming: 4 bases; junction bases outside the gene matches: 7. Germline values: CDR1 SGHAT, CDR2 FQNNGV. The CDR3 extends over 15 amino acids. CDR3 in amino acids: CASSLGAGVLYEQYF. DNA of the CDR3: TGTGCCAGCAGCTTAGGGGCGGGAGTGTTGTACGAGCAGTACTTC.

This chain joins TRBV7-2 and TRBJ2-5; D is perhaps TRBD1 (6 bases). V lost 4 bases and J lost 2, with 11 bases in between. Per the germline V gene, CDR1 is SGHTA and CDR2 is FQGNSA. The CDR3 is 14 amino acids. The DNA of the CDR3 is TGTGCCAGCAGCTCACAGGGTTGGCAAGAGACCCAGTACTTC. Protein sequence: CASSSQGWQETQYF.

The table lists this clone with a count of one. The V gene is TRBV27, the J gene TRBJ1-6; D gene unclear. Trimming shortened V by 11 bases and J by 2 bases, and 13 bases separated the two germline ends. Germline lookup yields CDR1 MNHEY and CDR2 SMNVEV (reference sequence). This CDR3 is built from 14 residues. The CDR3 nucleotides read TGTGCCTCCGGAGGGAGCACCTATAATTCACCCCTCCACTTT. This encodes CASGGSTYNSPLHF.

This chain links TRBV5-1 with TRBJ2-7, with 7 bases that match TRBD2. Germline CDR1 reads SGHRS; CDR2 reads YFSETQ. The CDR3 length is 15 residues. V trimming: 4 bases; J trimming: 2 bases; junction bases outside the gene matches: 9. The CDR3 DNA reads as TGCGCCAGCAGCGCCCAACTAGCGCAAACCTACGAGCAGTACTTC. Residues: CASSAQLAQTYEQYF.

This chain connects TRBV14 to TRBJ1-2; TRBD1 is a possible D gene (5 bases). CDR3 length: 14 residues. The V gene's germline CDR1 is SGHDN and CDR2 FVKESK. V dropped 4 bases and J dropped 0 bases, with 9 bases sitting between them. The CDR3 nucleotides are TGTGCCAGCAGCCGACAGACCGCTAACTATGGCTACACCTTC. Translating it yields CASSRQTANYGYTF.

This clone was picked up one time. This chain uses TRBV19 with TRBJ2-1; 14 bases line up with TRBD2. Germline CDR1 is LNHDA and CDR2 is SQIVND (reference sequence). The CDR3 contains 16 residues. Losses at the gene ends were 4 bases for V and 15 bases for J; bases not matched to a gene: 14. The CDR3 sequence: CASSRPGLAGDMWLFF. Here the CDR3 DNA reads TGTGCCAGTAGTAGGCCGGGACTAGCGGGAGATATGTGGCTGTTCTTC.

In its sample, this clone was seen a few times. The rearrangement joins TRBV19 to TRBJ2-1, with 10 positions matching TRBD2. The CDR3 contains 17 residues. J gave up 7 bases and V 3 bases, and 12 bases lay outside the gene matches. Per germline, CDR1 LNHDA and CDR2 SQIVND (reference sequence). The CDR3 DNA follows: TGTGCCAGTAGTATGACCCACGCTAGCGGGAGTCTTAATGAGCAGTTCTTC. Amino acid sequence: CASSMTHASGSLNEQFF. Variable domain in full (rest from reference TRBV19 and TRBJ2-1): DGGITQSPKYLFRKEGQNVTLSCEQNLNHDAMYWYRQDPGQGLRLIYYSQIVNDFQKGDIAEGYSVSREKKESFPLTVTSAQKNPTAFYLCASSMTHASGSLNEQFFGPGTRLTVL.

The chain has TRBV10-3 and TRBJ2-1; 11 nucleotides align to TRBD2. This CDR3 comprises 17 residues. Trimming took 1 base from V and 0 from J; bases not matched to a gene: 2. Germline lookup yields CDR1 ENHRY and CDR2 SYGVKD. CDR3 nucleotides: TGTGCCATCAGTGAGTTCCTAGCGGGGGGCTCCTACAATGAGCAGTTCTTC. Protein: CAISEFLAGGSYNEQFF.

The V call is TRBV19, the J call TRBJ2-4, with TRBD1 matching over 9 bases. CDR1 is LNHDA, CDR2 SQIVND, per germline (reference sequence). The CDR3 length is 15 residues. V shed 10 bases and J 3 bases; nucleotides not matched to a gene: 10. CDR3 bases: TGTGCCACCGACCAGACAGGGGGTAACAAAAACATTCAGTACTTC. It translates to CATDQTGGNKNIQYF.

This sequence joins TRBV5-1 and TRBJ2-1; 12 nucleotides align to TRBD1. The CDR3 loop spans 15 amino acids. The trim removed 5 bases at V and 8 bases at J, leaving 8 bases unmatched. The germline CDR1 and CDR2 sequences are SGHRS and YFSETQ. CDR3 sequence reads: CASRWGQGANYEQFF. The CDR3 DNA follows: TGCGCCAGCAGATGGGGACAGGGGGCGAACTATGAGCAGTTCTTC. Using reference TRBV5-1 and TRBJ2-1 for the parts outside the CDR3, the full variable domain is KAGVTQTPRYLIKTRGQQVTLSCSPISGHRSVSWYQQTPGQGLQFLFEYFSETQRNKGNFPGRFSGRQFSNSRSEMNVSTLELGDSALYLCASRWGQGANYEQFFGPGTRLTVL.

The V call is TRBV5-6, the J call TRBJ1-1; D gene ambiguous. Deletions cut 4 bases from V and 6 bases from J, with 16 bases between. CDR1 is SGHDT and CDR2 is YYEEEE in the germline V gene. This CDR3 contains 14 residues. As DNA, the CDR3 is TGTGCCAGCAGCGAGAGGCCCACTATCGCTGAAGCTTTCTTT. As protein: CASSERPTIAEAFF.

With regard to this clone: The same CDR3 also results from other DNA sequences found in this sample. The chain is built from TRBV30 and TRBJ1-5; no firm D call. The CDR3 runs 14 residues. V was clipped by 0 bases and J by 2 bases, with 8 bases between them. From germline, CDR1 is GTSNPN and CDR2 SVGIG (reference sequence). The CDR3 DNA follows: TGTGCCTGGAGTGTACTAGGAGGCAATCAGCCCCAGCATTTT. Protein: CAWSVLGGNQPQHF.

The gene calls are TRBV28 and TRBJ2-1; D remains unclear. The CDR3 sequence is 14 residues long. The V end was cut by 3 bases, the J end by 6 bases, with 12 bases between. CDR1 and CDR2 (germline): MDHEN, SYDVKM. CDR3 in amino acids: CASSFYDRGNEQFF. DNA of the CDR3: TGTGCCAGCAGTTTCTATGACCGCGGCAATGAGCAGTTCTTC.

The gene calls are TRBV6-5 and TRBJ2-3; TRBD2 aligns across 9 bases. Per the germline V gene, CDR1 is MNHEY and CDR2 is SVGAGI. Unmatched junction bases numbered 5, after V lost 2 bases and J lost 5 bases. CDR3 length equals 15 residues. This CDR3 is CASSYAGGSRDTQYF. In nucleotides, the CDR3 is TGTGCCAGCAGTTACGCGGGAGGGAGTAGAGATACGCAGTATTTT.

This chain connects TRBV4-3 to TRBJ1-1; 7 nucleotides line up with TRBD1. This CDR3 comprises 17 residues. Germline-derived CDR1 and CDR2 are LGHNA and YSLEER. Trimming at V came to 0 bases and at J to 0 bases, leaving 7 bases not matched to a gene. In DNA, the CDR3 is TGCGCCAGCAGCCAAGAAACACAGGGGTTAATGAACACTGAAGCTTTCTTT. It translates to CASSQETQGLMNTEAFF.

The chain joins TRBV7-2 to TRBJ1-2; 7 nucleotides agree with TRBD1. The V and J ends lost 3 bases and 8 bases, in that order; junction bases with no gene match: 12. This CDR3 is built from 15 residues. The germline V gene has CDR1 SGHTA and CDR2 FQGNSA. CDR3 loop: CASSLSLGQERGYTF. The CDR3 nucleotides are TGTGCCAGCAGCTTGTCGCTTGGACAGGAGAGAGGCTACACCTTC. The whole variable domain, remainder taken from reference TRBV7-2 and TRBJ1-2, is GAGVSQSPSNKVTEKGKDVELRCDPISGHTALYWYRQSLGQGLEFLIYFQGNSAPDKSGLPSDRFSAERTGGSVSTLTIQRTQQEDSAVYLCASSLSLGQERGYTFGSGTRLTVV.

In this sample, this clone turned up a few times. J is TRBJ1-3 and V is TRBV7-2; perhaps TRBD1 as D (5 bases). V was clipped by 0 bases and J by 2 bases, with 17 bases between them. Per germline, CDR1 SGHTA and CDR2 FQGNSA. CDR3 size: 18 residues. Here the CDR3 reads CASSLAPRGGPTGNTIYF. In nucleotides, the CDR3 is TGTGCCAGCAGCTTAGCTCCCCGGGGGGGACCCACTGGAAACACCATATATTTT.

This rearrangement joins TRBV20-1 to TRBJ2-1; 13 nucleotides line up with TRBD2. Germline assignment: CDR1 DFQATT and CDR2 SNEGSKA (reference sequence). The V and J ends lost 7 bases and 4 bases, in that order; junction bases with no gene match: 13. The CDR3 runs 17 residues. The CDR3: CSGSRLAGGDGYNEQFF. CDR3 DNA: TGCAGTGGTAGTAGACTAGCGGGAGGAGATGGGTACAATGAGCAGTTCTTC.

J is TRBJ1-1 and V is TRBV2, with D unresolved. V gave up 1 base and J gave up 6 bases, with 9 bases separating them. From germline, CDR1 is SNHLY and CDR2 FYNNEI. This CDR3 comprises 13 residues. DNA for the CDR3: TGTGCCAGCAGTGAAGACGAGGCTGCTGAAGCTTTCTTT. It is translated as CASSEDEAAEAFF.

The chain links TRBV10-3 to TRBJ1-5; 8 nucleotides agree with TRBD1. CDR1 ENHRY and CDR2 SYGVKD come from the germline V gene. V shed 0 bases, J shed 6 bases, and the junction held 4 bases outside the gene matches. CDR3 length: 15 residues. CDR3: CAISESTGAGQPQHF. The DNA of the CDR3 is TGTGCCATCAGTGAGTCGACAGGGGCCGGTCAGCCCCAGCATTTT.

The chain combines TRBV3-1 (or the pseudogene TRBV3-2) with TRBJ2-7, with 8 bases that match TRBD2. After removal of 2 bases from V and 1 base from J, the junction contained 4 bases not matched to a gene. The CDR3 consists of 15 residues. Per the germline V gene, CDR1 is LGHDT and CDR2 is YNNKEL (reference sequence). For the CDR3, the DNA is TGTGCCAGCAGCCAAACTAGCGGAACATCCTACGAGCAGTACTTC. Its protein is CASSQTSGTSYEQYF.